A single sample is the source of the 5 T cell receptor beta chains below, sequenced in a study of Ad26.COV2.S vaccination and SARS-CoV-2 variants. The method was immunoSEQ multiplex PCR; TCRdb's version includes in-frame clones alone and lacks a portion of them. Here the sample spans roughly 270,000 clones, 87% being singletons. The treatment was: 19 received Ad26.COV2.S at low or high dose, single or two shots; about 5 received placebo; per-sample allocation not given. Samples analyzed were those drawn on day 63 after the first vaccine or placebo injection. The sample in question was peripheral blood, obtained in a trial of Ad26.COV2.S vaccine versus placebo. These receptors came from a person aged 18-65 years who received the Ad26.COV2.S COVID-19 vaccine or a placebo.

This clone was seen a handful of times. V usage is TRBV7-8 and J usage is TRBJ1-5; D unclear. CDR3 length equals 14 residues. Trimming took off 5 bases at V and 3 bases at J, with 11 bases between the two ends. CDR1 and CDR2 from the germline V gene are SGHVS and FQNEAQ. CDR3 DNA: TGTGCCAGCAGCCTCGAAGGGTTCAATCAGCCCCAGCATTTT. This gives the protein CASSLEGFNQPQHF. Drawing the rest from reference TRBV7-8 and TRBJ1-5, the complete variable domain is GAGVSQSPRYKVAKRGQDVALRCDPISGHVSLFWYQQALGQGPEFLTYFQNEAQLDKSGLPSDRFFAERPEGSVSTLKIQRTQQEDSAVYLCASSLEGFNQPQHFGDGTRLSIL.

The genes are TRBV6-1 and TRBJ1-5; D ambiguous. V was trimmed by 3 bases and J by 1 base, leaving 10 bases between them. The CDR3 is 15 amino acids. Germline V CDR1 and CDR2: MNHNS, SASEGT. The CDR3 sequence is CASSDSWVSNQPQHF. CDR3 nucleotides: TGTGCCAGCAGTGATTCATGGGTGAGCAATCAGCCCCAGCATTTT.

V is TRBV9 and J is TRBJ1-3, with D perhaps matching TRBD1 (5 bases). The CDR3 totals 16 residues. Germline V gene sequence: CDR1 SGDLS, CDR2 YYNGEE. With 0 bases removed from V and 0 bases from J, the gap between germline ends came to 10 bases. The CDR3 nucleotides are TGTGCCAGCAGCGTAGCACCAGGGAGCTCTGGAAACACCATATATTTT. Translated: CASSVAPGSSGNTIYF.

V is TRBV5-8 and J is TRBJ2-2; TRBD1 matches 8 bases. This CDR3 spans 20 amino acids. The V segment lost 4 bases and the J segment 0 bases; nucleotides outside the gene matches: 17. Per germline, CDR1 SGHTS and CDR2 YDEGEE. CDR3 bases: TGTGCCAGCAGCCTCCGACAGGGGAGACTAGGGGCGGCGAACACCGGGGAGCTGTTTTTT. It is translated as CASSLRQGRLGAANTGELFF. The full variable domain, its missing parts supplied by reference TRBV5-8 and TRBJ2-2, is EAGVTQSPTHLIKTRGQQATLRCSPISGHTSVYWYQQALGLGLQFLLWYDEGEERNRGNFPPRFSGRQFPNYSSELNVNALELEDSALYLCASSLRQGRLGAANTGELFFGEGSRLTVL.

V and J are TRBV9 and TRBJ1-2; D is undetermined. The CDR3 has 14 residues. Germline-derived CDR1 and CDR2 are SGDLS and YYNGEE. Trimming cost V 0 bases and J 0 bases, with 6 bases left between them. CDR3 amino acids: CASSVDGANYGYTF. The CDR3 DNA reads as TGTGCCAGCAGCGTAGATGGAGCTAACTATGGCTACACCTTC. Drawing the rest from reference TRBV9 and TRBJ1-2, the complete variable domain is DSGVTQTPKHLITATGQRVTLRCSPRSGDLSVYWYQQSLDQGLQFLIQYYNGEERAKGNILERFSAQQFPDLHSELNLSSLELGDSALYFCASSVDGANYGYTFGSGTRLTVV.